These 11 T cell receptor beta chains originate from one sample sequenced in a study of regulatory T cells in long-lasting Graves disease (dated by TCRdb to the early 2020s). Library preparation used multiplex PCR. The instrument given in TCRdb is Illumina HiSeq 4000. TCR beta libraries were built with iRepertoire HTBI primers and Arm-PCR amplification of CDR3 regions. The public reads were reprocessed in TCRdb via fastp at Q25 and MiXCR, keeping in-frame beta chains. Records with the same CDR3 protein are collapsed into one entry carrying the most frequent genes and DNA. The sample table contains roughly 450,000 distinct CDR3 sequences; only one count was recorded for less than 25% of them. Around 12% of the sample comes from the top ten. Explained via the paper, the time point label denotes: persistent/refractory GD, antithyroid drugs over 5 years with positive TRAb. For both TCR sequencing and RNA sequencing, RNA was extracted from PBMCs in TRIzol.

The material was peripheral blood mononuclear cells (PBMCs), obtained when the disease was refractory, from a patient treated with antithyroid drugs. The receptor set was obtained from a female donor with Graves disease.

This clonotype was observed a few times. The gene calls are TRBV19 and TRBJ2-7; 7 bases agree with TRBD1. Germline lookup yields CDR1 LNHDA and CDR2 SQIVND (reference sequence). This CDR3 is built from 13 residues. J was trimmed by 6 bases and V by 6 bases; bases with no gene match: 8. CDR3 in amino acids: CASSWTGSGEQYF. The CDR3 nucleotides are TGTGCCAGTAGCTGGACAGGTTCTGGCGAGCAGTACTTC.

This clonotype was picked up many times. The V gene is TRBV28, the J gene TRBJ2-7; perhaps TRBD2 as D (6 bases). CDR3 length: 16 amino acids. CDR1 and CDR2 from the germline V gene are MDHEN and SYDVKM. V lost 5 bases and J lost 1, with 18 bases in between. The CDR3 DNA sequence: TGTGCCAGCAGTGTAACGACTAGAACCGGGTCCTACGAGCAGTACTTC. Translated, it gives CASSVTTRTGSYEQYF.

There are many counts of this clonotype. This chain connects TRBV28 to TRBJ2-5; TRBD1 aligns across 9 bases. Germline-derived CDR1 and CDR2 are MDHEN and SYDVKM. Trimming cost V 4 bases and J 5 bases; bases outside gene matches: 5. The length of the CDR3 is 14 residues. CDR3 residues: CASSSRDRVETQYF. The DNA of the CDR3 is TGTGCCAGCAGTTCCCGGGACAGGGTCGAGACCCAGTACTTC.

The rearrangement joins TRBV5-1 to TRBJ2-1; D perhaps matches TRBD2 (6 bases). The CDR3 is 15 amino acids. Germline V CDR1 and CDR2: SGHRS, YFSETQ. V was trimmed by 2 bases and J by 11 bases, leaving 20 bases between them. CDR3 loop: CASSFSGDRSDKQFF. CDR3 bases: TGCGCCAGCAGCTTTTCGGGGGACCGATCCGACAAGCAGTTCTTC.

This clonotype was recorded at least ten times. The CDR3 loop reads CASIPGPQTEAFF. The CDR3 coding sequence is TGTGCCAGCATCCCAGGCCCACAAACTGAAGCTTTCTTT. The V call is TRBV28, the J call TRBJ1-1; D is unresolved. V was trimmed by 7 bases and J by 5 bases, leaving 14 bases between them. Germline V gene sequence: CDR1 MDHEN, CDR2 SYDVKM. The CDR3 covers 13 residues.

Turning to this clonotype: A much larger clonotype is one base distant, so this may be a read error. The chain joins TRBV10-3 to TRBJ2-5, with 11 bases aligning to TRBD2. The CDR3 totals 15 residues. Germline CDR1 reads ENHRY; CDR2 reads SYGVKD. The J segment lost 6 bases and the V segment lost 10 bases, leaving 13 bases of the junction unmatched. As DNA, the CDR3 is TGTGCCAGCAGGTCCATACTAGCGGGAGAAAAGACCCAGTACTTC. Amino acid sequence: CASRSILAGEKTQYF.

In this sample, this clonotype turned up many times. The rearrangement uses TRBV6-1 and TRBJ2-5; D gene ambiguous. The V end lost 6 bases, the J end lost 4 bases, and 12 bases lay between the germline ends. This CDR3 comprises 13 residues. CDR1 is MNHNS, CDR2 SASEGT, per germline. The CDR3 region is CASRPGPPETQYF. The CDR3 region has the DNA TGTGCCAGCAGGCCAGGACCTCCAGAGACCCAGTACTTC.

V is TRBV19 and J is TRBJ1-5; weak D call: TRBD1 (6 bases). Looked up from germline, CDR1 is LNHDA and CDR2 is SQIVND (reference sequence). V was pared by 5 bases and J by 0 bases, with 11 bases between. The CDR3 is 15 residues long. The CDR3 loop is CASSYRDPSNQPQHF. The CDR3 DNA follows: TGTGCCAGTAGTTACAGGGACCCTAGCAATCAGCCCCAGCATTTT.

The chain carries TRBV7-2 and TRBJ2-1; TRBD1 aligns across 9 bases. Germline CDR1 is SGHTA and CDR2 is FQGNSA. This CDR3 region has 15 residues. Trimming took 7 bases from V and 6 from J; bases not matched to a gene: 10. The CDR3 DNA reads TGTGCCAGCATCGCACGGGACAGGGCCCCCAATGAGCAGTTCTTC. Its translation is CASIARDRAPNEQFF.

The rearrangement links TRBV4-3 to TRBJ2-5, with 7 nucleotides matching TRBD2. CDR1 LGHNA and CDR2 YSLEER come from the germline V gene. J gave up 4 bases and V 2 bases, and 7 bases lay outside the gene matches. This CDR3 contains 15 residues. Here the CDR3 DNA reads TGCGCCAGCAGCCAAAGCCCCGGACTAGGAGAGACCCAGTACTTC. Translating gives CASSQSPGLGETQYF.

This clonotype was observed a handful of times. The rearrangement joins TRBV2 to TRBJ2-1; D not resolved. This CDR3 region has 16 residues. Germline V gene data show CDR1 as SNHLY and CDR2 as FYNNEI. V was shortened by 2 bases and J by 1 base, with 12 bases between the two germline ends. The CDR3 DNA sequence: TGTGCCAGCAGTGAAAGGCAACAGCCATCCTACAATGAGCAGTTCTTC. This gives the protein CASSERQQPSYNEQFF. Drawing the rest from reference TRBV2 and TRBJ2-1, the complete variable domain is EPEVTQTPSHQVTQMGQEVILRCVPISNHLYFYWYRQILGQKVEFLVSFYNNEISEKSEIFDDQFSVERPDGSNFTLKIRSTKLEDSAMYFCASSERQQPSYNEQFFGPGTRLTVL.